This T cell receptor beta chain was sequenced during a study of blood T cell repertoires in COVID-19. About the study: Samples representing acute and convalescent COVID-19 were sourced from the United States, Italy and Spain.

This CDR3 contains 16 residues. V dropped 4 bases and J dropped 5; count of bases not matched to a gene: 7. Germline assignment: CDR1 MNHNS and CDR2 SASEGT. Libraries were prepared by immunoSEQ multiplex PCR; TCRdb keeps only in-frame clonotypes and omits some of them. Of approximately 280,000 clones in the sample, approximately 90% were seen once. This sequence originates from a middle-aged man with acute or convalescent COVID-19. The sequencing input was peripheral blood. The chain couples TRBV6-1 to TRBJ1-4, with 10 bases that match TRBD1. The CDR3 DNA reads as TGTGCCAGCAGTGCCGGACAGGGGGTGTTGAATGAAAAACTGTTTTTT. The encoded protein is CASSAGQGVLNEKLFF.